This is a list of T cell receptor beta chains from one sample in a study of blood T cell repertoires in COVID-19. Profiled with immunoSEQ multiplex PCR; TCRdb holds only in-frame clones, not every one. The repertoire holds 150,000 to 200,000 clones, with roughly three quarters as singletons. Sequences were obtained from peripheral blood. These receptors all stem from a man in his sixties with active or convalescent COVID-19. The CDR3 runs from the conserved cysteine through the conserved F or W. A D gene is named only where the DNA matches it firmly. Part of the rows lack a size; the others show once, few, many or a class for expanded clones.

V	D	size	J	CDR3	DNA
TRBV4-2	TRBD2	few	TRBJ2-2	CASSQVVRLARELFF	TGTGCCAGCAGCCAAGTTGTCCGACTAGCGCGGGAGCTGTTTTTT
TRBV15	TRBD1	-	TRBJ1-1	CATSPSWDRGFPMNTEAFF	TGTGCCACCAGCCCTTCATGGGACAGGGGGTTCCCGATGAACACTGAAGCTTTCTTT
TRBV25-1	-	-	TRBJ1-4	CASSEYAFSDEKLFF	TGTGCCAGCAGTGAATACGCATTTTCGGATGAAAAACTGTTTTTT
TRBV28	-	-	TRBJ1-3	CAPGGQPKSEAYSGNTIYF	TGTGCCCCGGGGGGGCAGCCTAAAAGTGAAGCCTACTCTGGAAACACCATATATTTT
TRBV9	TRBD1	-	TRBJ2-1	CASSVEGRGRHEQFF	TGTGCCAGCAGCGTAGAGGGCAGGGGGCGCCATGAGCAGTTCTTC
TRBV7-2	-	-	TRBJ1-2	CASSLGPASGGYTF	TGTGCCAGCAGCTTGGGCCCCGCGTCTGGCGGCTACACCTTC
TRBV27	TRBD1	-	TRBJ2-5	CASSGGTGSQETQYF	TGTGCCAGCAGTGGGGGGACAGGGTCCCAAGAGACCCAGTACTTC
TRBV28	TRBD2	-	TRBJ2-7	CASSLAGVYEQYF	TGTGCCAGCAGTTTAGCGGGGGTCTACGAGCAGTACTTC
TRBV7-7	TRBD2	-	TRBJ2-5	CASSSLAGVETQYF	TGTGCCAGCAGCTCACTAGCGGGAGTAGAGACCCAGTACTTC
TRBV28	TRBD1	once	TRBJ2-7	CASIPGTGPYEQYF	TGTGCCAGCATTCCCGGGACAGGGCCGTACGAGCAGTACTTC
TRBV5-4	TRBD2	-	TRBJ2-5	CASREFGGGETQYF	TGTGCCAGCAGGGAATTCGGCGGGGGGGAGACCCAGTACTTC
TRBV7-3	-	-	TRBJ1-5	CASSPTGDGPQHF	TGTGCCAGCAGCCCCACAGGTGATGGGCCCCAGCATTTT
TRBV5-4	-	-	TRBJ2-7	CASSLGQPHEQYF	TGTGCCAGCAGCTTGGGACAGCCCCACGAGCAGTACTTC
TRBV29-1	-	-	TRBJ2-3	CSVESGAQYF	TGCAGCGTTGAGAGCGGCGCGCAGTATTTT